One and the same sample provided the 27 T cell receptor beta chains below, sequenced in a study of post-analysis software for immune sequencing data. Study-wide points: TRBV5-6, TRBV5-1 and TRBV20-1 were among several TRBV segments more frequent in patients than controls.

The antigens these receptors bind are not known. The TCR beta cDNA libraries carried unique molecular identifiers. TCRdb redid the calling of the PCR reads with MiXCR, one entry per CDR3 protein. The top ten hold 4.9% of the sample, which has 700,000 to 900,000 distinct CDR3 sequences, around 42% seen once. The sequencing sample was made of blood. The receptors were sampled from a girl aged 5 to 17 with multiple sclerosis.

This clonotype was counted a few times. The J gene is TRBJ2-1, the V gene TRBV4-3, with D unclear. The CDR3 loop spans 15 amino acids. Trimming took 0 bases from V and 4 from J, leaving 10 bases between them. The germline V gene has CDR1 LGHNA and CDR2 YSLEER. The chain's CDR3 is CASSQESTVYNEQFF. The CDR3, as DNA: TGCGCCAGCAGCCAAGAGTCGACTGTATACAATGAGCAGTTCTTC.

V gene TRBV20-1 combines with J gene TRBJ2-5; TRBD2 matches 8 bases. The ends lost 3 bases at V and 5 bases at J; junction bases unmatched: 11. Germline V CDR1 and CDR2: DFQATT, SNEGSKA (reference sequence). This CDR3 comprises 15 residues. The CDR3 DNA reads as TGCAGTGCTAGCTCTTGGCTAGCGGGTCGGGAGACCCAGTACTTC. Its translation is CSASSWLAGRETQYF.

The chain is built from TRBV3-1 and TRBJ2-3; D not certain. This CDR3 region has 17 residues. From germline, CDR1 is LGHDT and CDR2 YNNKEL (reference sequence). The V end was cut by 2 bases, the J end by 1 base, with 16 bases between. For the CDR3, the DNA is TGTGCCAGCAGCCAATCGCCCCTGGCACTGGGCACAGATACGCAGTATTTT. Protein product: CASSQSPLALGTDTQYF.

This clonotype was counted between two and nine times. This sequence joins TRBV5-1 and TRBJ2-5; unclear D gene. Germline loops: CDR1 SGHRS, CDR2 YFSETQ. The V and J ends lost 7 bases and 2 bases respectively, with 12 bases between them. The CDR3 consists of 13 residues. The CDR3 nucleotides are TGCGCCAGCGGCGAGTTCGGTCAAGAGACCCAGTACTTC. Translation gives CASGEFGQETQYF.

V usage is TRBV29-1 and J usage is TRBJ2-5, with a possible D match to TRBD2 (6 bases). The CDR3 is 13 residues long. Germline CDR1 reads SQVTM; CDR2 reads ANQGSEA. Trimming pared 3 bases from V and 7 bases from J, leaving 15 bases between. For the CDR3, the DNA is TGCAGCGTTGAGGCGGGGTCGGGAGTGACCCAGTACTTC. Translating gives CSVEAGSGVTQYF.

To note about this clonotype: At one boundary the junction diverges from the germline segment, which might be a read error. V is TRBV6-2 or TRBV6-3 and J is TRBJ1-2; no firm D call. The CDR3 length is 15 residues. CDR1 MNHEY and CDR2 SVGEGT come from the germline V gene. The CDR3 bases are TGTGCCAGCAGTTACACCCGGACGGGTGACTATGGCTACGCCTTC. This gives the protein CASSYTRTGDYGYAF.

The chain is built from TRBV5-1 and TRBJ1-2; D perhaps matches TRBD1 (5 bases). V was cut by 4 bases and J by 3 bases, with 16 bases left in between. This CDR3 is built from 15 residues. Germline loops: CDR1 SGHRS, CDR2 YFSETQ. The CDR3, as DNA: TGCGCCAGCAGCCCCACTAAAGGGGTGGACTATGGCTACACCTTC. This codes for CASSPTKGVDYGYTF. Full variable domain (remainder filled in from reference TRBV5-1 and TRBJ1-2): KAGVTQTPRYLIKTRGQQVTLSCSPISGHRSVSWYQQTPGQGLQFLFEYFSETQRNKGNFPGRFSGRQFSNSRSEMNVSTLELGDSALYLCASSPTKGVDYGYTFGSGTRLTVV.

The gene calls are TRBV20-1 and TRBJ2-1; 7 positions match TRBD1. CDR3 length: 16 amino acids. Per the germline V gene, CDR1 is DFQATT and CDR2 is SNEGSKA (reference sequence). J was trimmed by 6 bases and V by 5 bases; bases with no gene match: 16. In nucleotides, the CDR3 is TGCAGTGCTCAACATATACCCGACAGGGTAGGCAATGAGCAGTTCTTC. Protein sequence: CSAQHIPDRVGNEQFF.

The rearrangement joins TRBV12-3 or TRBV12-4 to TRBJ1-5, with D hard to call. Trimming shortened V by 3 bases and J by 4 bases, and 10 bases separated the two germline ends. The CDR3 loop spans 14 amino acids. This chain's CDR3 is CASSLSLENQPQHF. Here the CDR3 DNA reads TGTGCCAGCAGTTTGAGTCTTGAAAATCAGCCCCAGCATTTT.

V gene TRBV3-1 combines with J gene TRBJ1-6; 9 bases are shared with TRBD1. There are 17 residues in the CDR3. The V gene end was trimmed by 0 bases and the J gene end by 8 bases; junction bases not matched to a gene: 8. Looked up from germline, CDR1 is LGHDT and CDR2 is YNNKEL (reference sequence). Here the CDR3 reads CASSQDGTGGLDSPLHF. Written as DNA, the CDR3 is TGTGCCAGCAGCCAAGATGGTACAGGGGGCTTAGATTCACCCCTCCACTTT.

The chain uses TRBV12-3 or TRBV12-4 and TRBJ1-5; D not resolved. V was clipped by 3 bases and J by 3 bases, with 12 bases between them. The CDR3 is 15 residues long. Written as DNA, the CDR3 is TGTGCCAGCAGTTTGACCGCGGCAATCAATCAGCCCCAGCATTTT. Protein sequence: CASSLTAAINQPQHF.

J is TRBJ2-5 and V is TRBV6-6; tentatively, D is TRBD1 (6 bases). Per germline, CDR1 MNHNY and CDR2 SVGAGI (reference sequence). Between the trimmed V and J ends, which lost 2 bases and 1 base, there was a span of 8 bases. This CDR3 is built from 14 residues. The CDR3 sequence is CASSYGTFQETQYF. CDR3 in DNA: TGTGCCAGCAGTTACGGGACATTCCAAGAGACCCAGTACTTC.

This clonotype was picked up a small number of times. The rearrangement links TRBV7-9 to TRBJ2-7, with 13 bases fitting TRBD2. In germline, CDR1 is SEHNR, CDR2 FQNEAQ (reference sequence). The J segment lost 6 bases and the V segment lost 4 bases, leaving 15 bases of the junction unmatched. This CDR3 has 18 residues. CDR3 in DNA: TGTGCCAGCAGCTCGCGACTAGCGGGAGGAATCCAGAGATTCGAGCAGTACTTC. Amino acid sequence: CASSSRLAGGIQRFEQYF.

The chain recombines TRBV20-1 with TRBJ2-7, with D perhaps being TRBD1 or TRBD2 (5 bases each). The germline V gene encodes CDR1 DFQATT and CDR2 SNEGSKA (reference sequence). Trimming left V 5 bases short and J 5 bases short, with 22 bases between. This CDR3 comprises 15 residues. In nucleotides, the CDR3 is TGCAGTGCTGCTCCTCCCGGGACCTACGACAACGAGCAGTACTTC. This codes for CSAAPPGTYDNEQYF.

This clonotype appeared once. This rearrangement joins TRBV2 to TRBJ1-2; no clear D. This CDR3 contains 13 residues. V was cut by 6 bases and J by 6 bases, with 14 bases left in between. In germline, CDR1 is SNHLY, CDR2 FYNNEI. This CDR3 is CASRRTDEHGYTF. Written as DNA, the CDR3 is TGTGCCAGCAGGAGGACCGATGAACATGGCTACACCTTC.

This clonotype came up a few times. This chain uses TRBV7-3 with TRBJ2-3; 10 nucleotides agree with TRBD1. With 0 bases clipped from V and 2 bases from J, the junction kept 5 bases outside the gene matches. From germline, CDR1 is SGHTA and CDR2 FQGTGA. The CDR3 is made up of 17 amino acids. CDR3 bases: TGTGCCAGCAGCTTAACGCCCGGGACAGGGGCCACAGATACGCAGTATTTT. Encoded protein: CASSLTPGTGATDTQYF.

A few counts support this clonotype. J is TRBJ2-3 and V is TRBV12-3 or TRBV12-4; 13 bases match TRBD2. V trimming: 4 bases; J trimming: 2 bases; junction bases outside the gene matches: 6. The CDR3 length is 17 residues. The CDR3 nucleotides are TGTGCCAGCAGTTCAAGACTAGCGGGAGGTTACACAGATACGCAGTATTTT. This sequence encodes CASSSRLAGGYTDTQYF.

This clonotype was seen more than once but under ten times. The gene calls are TRBV12-3 or TRBV12-4 and TRBJ2-5; TRBD1 matches at 11 bases. The V and J ends lost 6 bases and 5 bases, in that order; junction bases with no gene match: 8. The CDR3 has 15 residues. This CDR3 is CASRPGQGAGETQYF. The CDR3 DNA reads TGTGCCAGCAGACCAGGACAGGGGGCTGGGGAGACCCAGTACTTC.

The J gene is TRBJ2-7, the V gene TRBV7-9; TRBD2 matches 7 bases. Losses at the gene ends were 1 base for V and 0 bases for J; bases not matched to a gene: 3. From germline, CDR1 is SEHNR and CDR2 FQNEAQ (reference sequence). The CDR3 has 15 amino acids. In DNA, the CDR3 is TGTGCCAGCAGCTTAGAGGGCGGGAGCTCCTACGAGCAGTACTTC. It encodes CASSLEGGSSYEQYF.

This clonotype was seen more than once but under ten times. CDR3: CASSLLSGTGARYGYTF. CDR3 DNA: TGTGCCAGCAGCTTATTGTCAGGGACAGGGGCTCGGTATGGCTACACCTTC. The V gene is TRBV7-2, the J gene TRBJ1-2, with 10 bases matching TRBD1. Germline V lookup: CDR1 SGHTA, CDR2 FQGNSA. The CDR3 sequence is 17 residues long. V gave up 2 bases and J gave up 5 bases; unmatched junction bases: 11.

The chain combines TRBV20-1 with TRBJ2-1; 10 bases match TRBD2. TRBJ2-7 explains the end of the DNA better; the J call may be wrong. Germline lookup yields CDR1 DFQATT and CDR2 SNEGSKA (reference sequence). The CDR3 length is 15 residues. The CDR3 region has the DNA TGCAGTGCTAGAGCCCTAGCGGGAGCCTACTACGAGCAGTACTTC. Translation: CSARALAGAYYEQYF.

This clonotype was seen ten or more times. This sequence joins TRBV29-1 and TRBJ2-5; 7 nucleotides agree with TRBD1. The V and J ends lost 3 bases and 1 base, in that order; junction bases with no gene match: 2. The CDR3 has 13 amino acids. Germline CDR1 and CDR2: SQVTM and ANQGSEA. The chain's CDR3 is CSVDWDSQETQYF. CDR3 DNA sequence: TGCAGCGTTGACTGGGACAGCCAAGAGACCCAGTACTTC.

This clonotype was counted once. The rearrangement links TRBV6-5 to TRBJ2-5, with TRBD2 identical over 7 bases. Germline values: CDR1 MNHEY, CDR2 SVGAGI. The CDR3 has 14 amino acids. The V gene end was trimmed by 4 bases and the J gene end by 7 bases; junction bases not matched to a gene: 9. Here the CDR3 reads CASSSRDYVGTQYF. The CDR3 nucleotides read TGTGCCAGCAGTTCGCGGGACTACGTCGGGACCCAGTACTTC.

The V call is TRBV4-2, the J call TRBJ2-7; 10 positions agree with TRBD2. The CDR3 totals 15 residues. V lost 1 base, J lost 2 bases, and 2 bases stayed unmatched. Germline V gene sequence: CDR1 LGHNA, CDR2 YNFKEQ. The CDR3 region is CASSQGAGGPYEQYF. In nucleotides, the CDR3 is TGTGCCAGCAGCCAAGGAGCGGGAGGGCCCTACGAGCAGTACTTC.

The rearrangement links TRBV6-5 to TRBJ2-1, with 9 bases identical to TRBD1. Germline lookup yields CDR1 MNHEY and CDR2 SVGAGI. J was trimmed by 5 bases and V by 5 bases; bases with no gene match: 7. The CDR3 extends over 15 amino acids. CDR3 nucleotides: TGTGCCAGCAGTAAATCCGGGACAGGGAACAATGAGCAGTTCTTC. It specifies CASSKSGTGNNEQFF.

The chain combines TRBV7-9 with TRBJ2-1; 13 nucleotides line up with TRBD2. The CDR3 loop spans 18 amino acids. With V trimmed by 5 bases and J by 0 bases, 7 bases remained unmatched. The germline gives CDR1 SEHNR, CDR2 FQNEAQ (reference sequence). In DNA, the CDR3 is TGTGCCAGCAGCCCGCGGACTAGCGGGGGTAGCTCCTACAATGAGCAGTTCTTC. Its translation is CASSPRTSGGSSYNEQFF.

There are a few counts of this clonotype. The rearrangement links TRBV20-1 to TRBJ2-3; D is perhaps TRBD1 (6 bases). This CDR3 has 14 residues. Trimming removed 7 bases at V and 0 bases at J, with 14 bases between. Germline V lookup: CDR1 DFQATT, CDR2 SNEGSKA (reference sequence). DNA of the CDR3: TGCAGTGGAGCAGGGGCTAGAAGCACAGATACGCAGTATTTT. Translated, it gives CSGAGARSTDTQYF.